This TCR beta chain came from a study of regulatory T cells in long-lasting Graves disease. Overall study findings and caveats: Public clonotype sharing was higher in persistent than newly diagnosed patients. It was in persistent disease that TRBV28, TRBJ1-2 and TRBJ2-5 were favored.

This CDR3 comprises 16 residues. Germline loops: CDR1 GTSNPN, CDR2 SVGIG (reference sequence). The V gene lost 4 bases and the J gene lost 5 bases, with 23 bases spanning the gap. A remark on this clonotype: The antigen is undetermined.

The authors built TCR beta libraries using iRepertoire HTBI primers and Arm-PCR of CDR3 regions. TCRdb fed the multiplex PCR reads into MiXCR, producing one record per CDR3 protein. The repertoire has 420,000 or so distinct CDR3 sequences, about a quarter of them found once; the top ten carry approximately 28%. Time point: persistent/refractory GD, antithyroid drugs over 5 years with positive TRAb. PBMC-derived RNA was used for the TCR library. The chain recombines TRBV30 with TRBJ1-2; a weak D match, TRBD1 (6 bases). The source of this sequence is a female donor with Graves disease. The sequencing here drew on peripheral blood mononuclear cells (PBMCs), taken when the disease was refractory, from a patient treated with antithyroid drugs. CDR3 residues: CAWKSPQGPSSYGYTF. For the CDR3, the DNA is TGTGCCTGGAAATCCCCACAGGGCCCCTCTTCGTATGGCTACACCTTC.